The 9 T cell receptor beta chains given below trace back to one sample, sequenced in a study of T cells in Graves' hyperthyroidism and ophthalmopathy. Amplified TCR beta CDR3 regions derived from RNA transcripts. HTBI primers drove first-round RT-PCR of the TCR CDR3. TCRdb independently ran MiXCR on the multiplex PCR reads; one entry per CDR3 protein. The table lists a few hundred thousand distinct CDR3 sequences, 20% to 30% of them singletons. Sequencing used blood. Receptor source: a man between 50 and 59 years old with Graves' hyperthyroidism.

V and J are TRBV20-1 and TRBJ2-3, with TRBD1 identical over 10 bases. The CDR3 runs 13 residues. The germline gives CDR1 DFQATT, CDR2 SNEGSKA (reference sequence). V shed 8 bases and J 3 bases; nucleotides not matched to a gene: 5. The CDR3 protein is CSQGTGATDTQYF. CDR3 nucleotide sequence: TGCAGTCAAGGGACAGGGGCTACAGATACGCAGTATTTT.

This chain links TRBV11-1 with TRBJ2-1; maybe TRBD2 (5 bases). The CDR3 contains 10 residues. Germline loops: CDR1 SGHAT, CDR2 FQDESV (reference sequence). V was clipped by 8 bases and J by 12 bases, with 11 bases between them. CDR3 DNA sequence: TGTGCCAGCGGGGAGTCTGGGCAGTTCTTC. It encodes CASGESGQFF.

This clonotype has only a few counts. One end of the junction fails to match germline, which may point to a read error. J is TRBJ2-1 and V is TRBV4-1; the D gene could be TRBD1 or TRBD2 (5 bases each). Germline lookup yields CDR1 MGHRA and CDR2 YSYEKL. CDR3 length: 15 residues. The CDR3 sequence: CASSRDLRGGNEQFF. For the CDR3, the DNA is TGTGCCAGCAGCCGCGACCTGAGGGGCGGAAATGAGCAGTTCTTC.

This chain connects TRBV2 to TRBJ2-7; tentative D call: TRBD2 (6 bases). The germline V gene has CDR1 SNHLY and CDR2 FYNNEI. The ends were cut back, 1 base at V and 5 bases at J, with 12 bases in the middle. This CDR3 comprises 14 residues. Here the CDR3 reads CASSEGPGANEQYF. CDR3 DNA: TGTGCCAGCAGTGAAGGACCGGGAGCTAACGAGCAGTACTTC.

This clonotype appeared many times. The chain uses TRBV18 and TRBJ2-5; no reliable D call. CDR3 length: 14 amino acids. Looked up from germline, CDR1 is KGHSH and CDR2 is LQKENI. V gave up 2 bases and J gave up 2 bases, with 9 bases separating them. CDR3 residues: CASSPGAFQETQYF. CDR3 bases: TGTGCCAGCTCACCAGGTGCCTTTCAAGAGACCCAGTACTTC. Filled out from reference TRBV18 and TRBJ2-5, the complete variable domain reads NAGVMQNPRHLVRRRGQEARLRCSPMKGHSHVYWYRQLPEEGLKFMVYLQKENIIDESGMPKERFSAEFPKEGPSILRIQQVVRGDSAAYFCASSPGAFQETQYFGPGTRLLVL.

The V gene is TRBV5-1, the J gene TRBJ2-1; possible D gene TRBD2, 5 bases. Germline V lookup: CDR1 SGHRS, CDR2 YFSETQ. Between the trimmed V and J ends, which lost 2 bases and 3 bases, there was a span of 12 bases. This CDR3 spans 15 amino acids. The CDR3 DNA follows: TGCGCCAGCAGCTTCGGACTGGATCTCTACAATGAGCAGTTCTTC. Translated, it gives CASSFGLDLYNEQFF.

A word on this clonotype: The junction departs from germline at one end; a sequencing error may be responsible. J is TRBJ1-4 and V is TRBV3-1, with D unclear. The CDR3 consists of 16 residues. In germline, CDR1 is LGHDT, CDR2 YNNKEL (reference sequence). The CDR3 protein is CASSQRVFATNEKLSF. CDR3 in DNA: TGTGCCAGCAGCCAACGCGTTTTTGCAACTAATGAAAAACTGTCTTTT.

This clonotype has a count of ten or more. J is TRBJ1-1 and V is TRBV7-2; 7 bases match TRBD1. The CDR3 loop spans 15 amino acids. V lost 3 bases to trimming and J lost 5 bases; unmatched junction nucleotides: 9. Germline loops: CDR1 SGHTA, CDR2 FQGNSA. CDR3 region: CASSLEGGRLTEAFF. For the CDR3, the DNA is TGTGCCAGCAGCTTGGAAGGGGGCAGGCTTACTGAAGCTTTCTTT.

This clonotype was found once. V is TRBV5-1 and J is TRBJ2-7; D uncertain. Trimming removed 5 bases from V and 9 bases from J, with 18 bases in between. CDR1 and CDR2 from the germline V gene are SGHRS and YFSETQ. There are 13 residues in the CDR3. The CDR3 protein is CASRNPPRPGQYF. The CDR3 DNA reads as TGCGCCAGCAGGAACCCACCCCGGCCAGGGCAGTACTTC. The full variable domain, completed using reference TRBV5-1 and TRBJ2-7, is KAGVTQTPRYLIKTRGQQVTLSCSPISGHRSVSWYQQTPGQGLQFLFEYFSETQRNKGNFPGRFSGRQFSNSRSEMNVSTLELGDSALYLCASRNPPRPGQYFGPGTRLTVT.